These 2 T cell receptor beta chains came from one sample sequenced in a study of cytomegalovirus exposure and HLA in healthy donors. Primers: 60 Vbeta forward and 13 Jbeta reverse. Data came from immunoSEQ multiplex PCR; TCRdb stores just in-frame clones and leaves some out. The table records about 120,000 clones, 81% of them present only once. The sequenced sample consisted of PBMCs. All receptors derive from a woman aged 35 to 49 in good health and CMV-seronegative.

The chain uses TRBV5-4 and TRBJ2-7; 9 bases are a match to TRBD1. Germline trimming cut 1 base from V and 5 bases from J; bases unmatched to any gene: 7. This CDR3 is 15 amino acids long. Per the germline V gene, CDR1 is SGHNT and CDR2 is YYREEE (reference sequence). CDR3 nucleotides: TGTGCCAGCAGCTTGATCGGACAGGGGACGGACGAGCAGTACTTC. It encodes CASSLIGQGTDEQYF.

This chain uses TRBV28 with TRBJ2-7; D call uncertain. Trimming removed 3 bases from V and 3 bases from J, with 12 bases in between. The CDR3 contains 14 residues. In germline, CDR1 is MDHEN, CDR2 SYDVKM. CDR3 coding DNA: TGTGCCAGCAGTTTTTCTCTAGGCAGCTACGAGCAGTACTTC. Its protein is CASSFSLGSYEQYF. Supplemented by reference TRBV28 and TRBJ2-7, the full variable domain reads DVKVTQSSRYLVKRTGEKVFLECVQDMDHENMFWYRQDPGLGLRLIYFSYDVKMKEKGDIPEGYSVSREKKERFSLILESASTNQTSMYLCASSFSLGSYEQYFGPGTRLTVT.